Listed here are 5 T cell receptor beta chains from one sample, sequenced in a study of blood T cell repertoires in COVID-19. The repertoire was sequenced with immunoSEQ multiplex PCR; TCRdb's copy has only in-frame clones and lacks some. The sample holds tens of thousands of clones, around 82% seen once. Sequenced sample: peripheral blood. The receptors derive from a human donor in a cohort sampled during active COVID-19.

The chain has TRBV9 and TRBJ2-7, with a weak D call TRBD1 (6 bases). Germline CDR1 reads SGDLS; CDR2 reads YYNGEE. The CDR3 length is 15 residues. The V and J ends lost 4 bases and 0 bases respectively, with 14 bases between them. CDR3 in DNA: TGTGCCAGCAGCCAAGGACAGTCGAGCTCCTACGAGCAGTACTTC. The encoded protein is CASSQGQSSSYEQYF.

The J gene is TRBJ2-7, the V gene TRBV7-2; TRBD2 agrees at 10 bases. The CDR3 sequence is 15 residues long. In germline, CDR1 is SGHTA, CDR2 FQGNSA. V lost 1 base and J lost 3; bases outside the gene matches: 3. CDR3: CASSLESGGGYEQYF. Here the CDR3 DNA reads TGTGCCAGCAGCTTAGAGAGCGGGGGGGGCTACGAGCAGTACTTC.

The J gene is TRBJ1-2, the V gene TRBV25-1; D possibly corresponds to TRBD1 (5 bases). The V and J ends lost 6 bases and 3 bases respectively, with 17 bases between them. The CDR3 sequence is 15 residues long. The germline CDR1 and CDR2 sequences are MGHDK and SYGVNS. The CDR3 protein is CASSLDRTLDYGYTF. The CDR3 coding sequence is TGTGCCAGCAGCCTCGACAGAACCTTGGACTATGGCTACACCTTC.

The chain couples TRBV19 to TRBJ1-1; D is unclear. The V and J ends lost 4 bases and 6 bases respectively, with 21 bases between them. Germline V gene data show CDR1 as LNHDA and CDR2 as SQIVND (reference sequence). This CDR3 spans 16 amino acids. CDR3 in amino acids: CASSKRDAGGVAEAFF. The CDR3 DNA reads as TGTGCCAGTAGTAAGCGAGATGCGGGCGGAGTCGCTGAAGCTTTCTTT.

In this sample, this clone turned up once. This chain uses TRBV6-5 with TRBJ2-1; D might be TRBD2 (6 bases). The CDR3 totals 14 residues. The V gene lost 7 bases and the J gene lost 4 bases, with 14 bases spanning the gap. Germline-derived CDR1 and CDR2 are MNHEY and SVGAGI. CDR3 nucleotide sequence: TGTGCCAGCACCTTACTCGGAGGGTACAATGAGCAGTTCTTC. Residues: CASTLLGGYNEQFF.